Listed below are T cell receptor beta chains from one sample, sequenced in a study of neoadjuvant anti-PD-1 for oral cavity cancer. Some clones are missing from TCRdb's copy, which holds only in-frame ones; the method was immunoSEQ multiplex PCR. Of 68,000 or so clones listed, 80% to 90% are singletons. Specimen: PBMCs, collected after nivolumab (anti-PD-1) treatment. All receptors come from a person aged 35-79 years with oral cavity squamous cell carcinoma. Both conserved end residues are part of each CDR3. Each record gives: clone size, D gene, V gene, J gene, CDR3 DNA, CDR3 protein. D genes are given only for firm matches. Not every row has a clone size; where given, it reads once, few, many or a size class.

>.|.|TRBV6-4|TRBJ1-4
TGTGCCAGCAGTGAAGAGACACACCGTGAAAAACTGTTTTTT
CASSEETHREKLFF
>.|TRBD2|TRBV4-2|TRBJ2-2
TGTGCCAGCAGCCAAGAAGGCCCACTAGCGGGAAATTCTCGGGAGCTGTTTTTT
CASSQEGPLAGNSRELFF
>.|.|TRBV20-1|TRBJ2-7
TGCAGTGCCGAGGCCTACGAGCAGTACTTC
CSAEAYEQYF
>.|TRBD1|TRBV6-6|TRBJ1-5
TGTGCCAGCAGGGCGACAGGGGAGAGAAATCAGCCCCAGCATTTT
CASRATGERNQPQHF
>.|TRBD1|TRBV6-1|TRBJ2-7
TGTGCCAGCAGCCTGGGGACAGCCTACGAGCAGTACTTC
CASSLGTAYEQYF
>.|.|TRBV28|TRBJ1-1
TGTGCCAGCAGTACTGGTGGCGGCAGTGTGATGGCTTTCTTT
CASSTGGGSVMAFF
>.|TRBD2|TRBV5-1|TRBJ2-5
TGCGCCAGCAGCTTGGGTCTAGCGGGAAGGGAGACCCAGTACTTC
CASSLGLAGRETQYF
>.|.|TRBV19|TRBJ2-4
TGTGCCAGTAGTGAGGTCGATGTGGGTGGGAACATTCAGTACTTC
CASSEVDVGGNIQYF
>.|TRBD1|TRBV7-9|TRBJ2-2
TGTGCCAGCAGCCTTGGGACAGTTAACACCGGGGAGCTGTTTTTT
CASSLGTVNTGELFF
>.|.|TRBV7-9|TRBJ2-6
TGTGCCAGCAGCTTAGCAGGCTCTGGGGCCAACGTCCTGACTTTC
CASSLAGSGANVLTF
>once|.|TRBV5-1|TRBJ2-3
TGCGCCAGCAGCTTGGCCTGGGCAGATACGCAGTATTTT
CASSLAWADTQYF
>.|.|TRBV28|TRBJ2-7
TGTGCCAGCAGTTTACCCAATGGCGAGCAGTACTTC
CASSLPNGEQYF
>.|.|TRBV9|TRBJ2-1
TGTGCCAGCAGCGTAGATGCCTGGGGAAGCTCCTACAATGAGCAGTTCTTC
CASSVDAWGSSYNEQFF
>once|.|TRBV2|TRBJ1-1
TGTGCCAGCACCCGACGAACAGGGATAAACACTGAAGCTTTCTTT
CASTRRTGINTEAFF
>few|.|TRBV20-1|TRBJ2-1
TGCAGTGCTGAGGGACCTACAGTGTTCTTC
CSAEGPTVFF
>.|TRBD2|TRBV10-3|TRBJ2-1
TGTGCCATCACTCCGGAGGCGGGAGAGCACAATGAGCAGTTCTTC
CAITPEAGEHNEQFF
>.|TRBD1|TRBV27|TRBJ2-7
TGTGCCAGCAGTTTATCGGGACAGGGAGCCTACGAGCAGTACTTC
CASSLSGQGAYEQYF
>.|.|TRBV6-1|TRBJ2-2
TGTGCCAGCAGTGATGGTCCGGACACCGGGGAGCTGTTTTTT
CASSDGPDTGELFF
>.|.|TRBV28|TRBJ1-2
TGTGCCATTACAGGAAACTATGGCTACACCTTC
CAITGNYGYTF
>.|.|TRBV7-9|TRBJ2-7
TGTGCCAGCAGCTTATCGACGGGACTGTACGAGCAGTACTTC
CASSLSTGLYEQYF
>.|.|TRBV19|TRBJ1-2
TGTGCCAGTAAGGGGCCCGGGTATGGCTACACCTTC
CASKGPGYGYTF
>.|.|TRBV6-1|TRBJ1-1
TGTGCCAGCAGTGAAGCTCAATTGGCCGGGGGCAGGGGTTCCACTGAAGCTTTCTTT
CASSEAQLAGGRGSTEAFF
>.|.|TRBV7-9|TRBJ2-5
TGTGCCAGCAGCCTTCGTCGACTGTCACAAGAGACCCAGTACTTC
CASSLRRLSQETQYF
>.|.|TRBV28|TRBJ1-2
TGTGCCAGCAGCTCTGTCTATGGCTACACCTTC
CASSSVYGYTF